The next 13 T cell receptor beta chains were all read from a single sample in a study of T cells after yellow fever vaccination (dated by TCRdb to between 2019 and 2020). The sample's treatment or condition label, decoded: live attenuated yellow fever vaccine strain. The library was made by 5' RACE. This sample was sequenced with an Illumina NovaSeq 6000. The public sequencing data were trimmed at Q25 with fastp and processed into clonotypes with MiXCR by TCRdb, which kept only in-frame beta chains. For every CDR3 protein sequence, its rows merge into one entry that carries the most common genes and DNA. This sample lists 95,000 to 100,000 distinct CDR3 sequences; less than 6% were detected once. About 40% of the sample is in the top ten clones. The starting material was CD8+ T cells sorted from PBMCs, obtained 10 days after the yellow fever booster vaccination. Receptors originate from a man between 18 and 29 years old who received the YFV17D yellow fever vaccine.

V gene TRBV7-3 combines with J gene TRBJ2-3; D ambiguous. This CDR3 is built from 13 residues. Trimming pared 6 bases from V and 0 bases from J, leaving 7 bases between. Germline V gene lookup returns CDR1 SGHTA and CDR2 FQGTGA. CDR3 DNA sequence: TGTGCCAGCAGAGAGACTAGCACAGATACGCAGTATTTT. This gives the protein CASRETSTDTQYF.

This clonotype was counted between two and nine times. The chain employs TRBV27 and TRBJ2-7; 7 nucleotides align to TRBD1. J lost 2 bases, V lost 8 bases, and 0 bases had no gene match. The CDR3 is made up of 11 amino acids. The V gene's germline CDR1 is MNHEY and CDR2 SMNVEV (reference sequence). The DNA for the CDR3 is TGTGCCAGCGGACAGGCCTACGAGCAGTACTTC. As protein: CASGQAYEQYF.

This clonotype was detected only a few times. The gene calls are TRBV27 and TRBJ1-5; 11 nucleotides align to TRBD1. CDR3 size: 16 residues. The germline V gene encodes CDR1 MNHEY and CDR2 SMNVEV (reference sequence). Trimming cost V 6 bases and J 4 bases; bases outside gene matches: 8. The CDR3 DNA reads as TGTGCCAGCAGAGCCGGGACAGGGGGAGGTAATCAGCCCCAGCATTTT. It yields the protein CASRAGTGGGNQPQHF.

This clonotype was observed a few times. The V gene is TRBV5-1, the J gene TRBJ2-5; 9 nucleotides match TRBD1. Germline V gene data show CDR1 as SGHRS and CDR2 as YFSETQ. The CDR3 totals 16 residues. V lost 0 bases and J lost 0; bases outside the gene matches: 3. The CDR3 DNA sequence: TGCGCCAGCAGCTTGGCGTGGACAGGGGACCAAGAGACCCAGTACTTC. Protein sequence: CASSLAWTGDQETQYF.

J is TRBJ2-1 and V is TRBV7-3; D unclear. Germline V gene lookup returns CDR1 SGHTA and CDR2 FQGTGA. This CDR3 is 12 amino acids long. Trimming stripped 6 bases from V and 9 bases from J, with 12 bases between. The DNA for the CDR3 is TGTGCCAGCAGTCAAAGCCGAGGTGAGCAGTTCTTC. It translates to CASSQSRGEQFF.

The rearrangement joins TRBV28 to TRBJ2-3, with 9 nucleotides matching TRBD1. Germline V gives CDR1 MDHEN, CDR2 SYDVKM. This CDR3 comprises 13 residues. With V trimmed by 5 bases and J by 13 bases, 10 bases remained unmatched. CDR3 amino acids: CASSPPRDRAKYF. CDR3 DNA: TGTGCCAGCAGTCCACCGCGGGACAGGGCCAAGTATTTT.

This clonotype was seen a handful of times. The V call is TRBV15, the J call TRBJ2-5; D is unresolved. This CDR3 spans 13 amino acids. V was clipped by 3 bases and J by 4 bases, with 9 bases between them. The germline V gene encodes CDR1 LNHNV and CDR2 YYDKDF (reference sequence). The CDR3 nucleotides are TGTGCCACCAGCAGGACCGTACCAGAGACCCAGTACTTC. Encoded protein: CATSRTVPETQYF.

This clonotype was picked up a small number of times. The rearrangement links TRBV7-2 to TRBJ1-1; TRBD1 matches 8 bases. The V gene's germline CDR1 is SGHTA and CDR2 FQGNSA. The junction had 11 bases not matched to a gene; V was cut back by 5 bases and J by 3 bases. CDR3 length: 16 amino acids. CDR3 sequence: CASSGTGGILDTEAFF. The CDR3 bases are TGTGCCAGCAGCGGAACAGGGGGTATTTTGGACACTGAAGCTTTCTTT.

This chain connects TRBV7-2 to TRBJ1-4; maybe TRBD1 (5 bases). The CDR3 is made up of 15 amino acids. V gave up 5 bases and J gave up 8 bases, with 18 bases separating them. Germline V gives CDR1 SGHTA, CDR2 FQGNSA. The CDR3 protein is CASSRLGGDGEKLFF. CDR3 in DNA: TGTGCCAGCAGCCGCTTGGGGGGGGATGGGGAAAAACTGTTTTTT. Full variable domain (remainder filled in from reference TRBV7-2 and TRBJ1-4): GAGVSQSPSNKVTEKGKDVELRCDPISGHTALYWYRQSLGQGLEFLIYFQGNSAPDKSGLPSDRFSAERTGGSVSTLTIQRTQQEDSAVYLCASSRLGGDGEKLFFGSGTQLSVL.

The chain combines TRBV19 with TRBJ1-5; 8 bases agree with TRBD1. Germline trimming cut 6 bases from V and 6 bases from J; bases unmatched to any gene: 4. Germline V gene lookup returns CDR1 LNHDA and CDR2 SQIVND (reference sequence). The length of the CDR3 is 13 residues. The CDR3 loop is CASRDRVVQPQHF. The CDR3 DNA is TGTGCCAGTAGGGACAGGGTTGTTCAGCCCCAGCATTTT.

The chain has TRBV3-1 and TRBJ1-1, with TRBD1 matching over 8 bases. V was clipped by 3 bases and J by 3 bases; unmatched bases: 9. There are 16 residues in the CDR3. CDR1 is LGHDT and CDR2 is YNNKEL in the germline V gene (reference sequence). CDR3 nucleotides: TGTGCCAGCAGCCACTTTTACAGGGGGACCGACACTGAAGCTTTCTTT. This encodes CASSHFYRGTDTEAFF.

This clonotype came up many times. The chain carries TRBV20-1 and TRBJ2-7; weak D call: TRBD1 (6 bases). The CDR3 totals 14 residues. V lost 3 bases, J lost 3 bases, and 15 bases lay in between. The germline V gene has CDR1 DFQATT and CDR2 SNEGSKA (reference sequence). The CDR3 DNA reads TGCAGTGCTAGCCAGGGGAGAGCCTTCTACGAGCAGTACTTC. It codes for CSASQGRAFYEQYF.

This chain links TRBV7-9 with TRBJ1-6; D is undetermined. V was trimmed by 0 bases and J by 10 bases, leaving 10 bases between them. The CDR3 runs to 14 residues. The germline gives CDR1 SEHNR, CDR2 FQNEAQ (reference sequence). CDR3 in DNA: TGTGCCAGCAGCTTAGCGACGGGTTTGTCACCCCTCCACTTT. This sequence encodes CASSLATGLSPLHF.